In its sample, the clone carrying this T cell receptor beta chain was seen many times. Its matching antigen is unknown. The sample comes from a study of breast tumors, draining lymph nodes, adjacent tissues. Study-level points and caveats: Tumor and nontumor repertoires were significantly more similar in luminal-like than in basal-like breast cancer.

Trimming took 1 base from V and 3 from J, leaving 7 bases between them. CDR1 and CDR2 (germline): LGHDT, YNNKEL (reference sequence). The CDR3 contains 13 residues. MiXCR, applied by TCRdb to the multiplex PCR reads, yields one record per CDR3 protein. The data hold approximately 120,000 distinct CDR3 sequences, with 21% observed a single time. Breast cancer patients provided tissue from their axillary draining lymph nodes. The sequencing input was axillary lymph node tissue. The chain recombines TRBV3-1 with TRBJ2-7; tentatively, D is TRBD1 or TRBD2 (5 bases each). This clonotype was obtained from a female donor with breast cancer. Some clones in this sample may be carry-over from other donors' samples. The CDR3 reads CASSQVGGYEQYF. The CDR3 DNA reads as TGTGCCAGCAGCCAAGTTGGGGGCTACGAGCAGTACTTC.